Below, 21 T cell receptor beta chains from the same sample are listed, as sequenced in a study of T-cell memory formation after mild COVID-19. TCRdb itself ran the 5' RACE reads through MiXCR, one entry per CDR3 protein. The top ten clones hold about 16% of a sample with around 30,000 distinct CDR3 sequences, 9% to 15% of them seen once. The specimen was PBMCs or a T cell subset sorted from them (not recorded which). The receptors originated from an adult woman who had mild COVID-19 (a few samples of this study predate the infection). Cell type and time point are not known.

At least ten counts were recorded for this clonotype. V and J are TRBV12-3 or TRBV12-4 and TRBJ2-1; TRBD2 matches 7 bases. The CDR3 is 15 residues long. Germline trimming cut 1 base from V and 6 bases from J; bases unmatched to any gene: 6. DNA of the CDR3: TGTGCCAGCAGTTTAGGAGCGGGGACGATCAATGAGCAGTTCTTC. Its translation is CASSLGAGTINEQFF.

The sample holds many counts of this clonotype. This sequence joins TRBV19 and TRBJ1-1; 8 bases line up with TRBD1. The J segment lost 1 base and the V segment lost 4 bases, leaving 2 bases of the junction unmatched. Germline CDR1 reads LNHDA; CDR2 reads SQIVND (reference sequence). The CDR3 contains 14 residues. CDR3 region: CASSKGQENTEAFF. The CDR3 nucleotides read TGTGCCAGTAGTAAGGGACAGGAGAACACTGAAGCTTTCTTT.

This clonotype was counted at least ten times. The rearrangement joins TRBV10-3 to TRBJ2-2; maybe TRBD1 (6 bases). The germline V gene encodes CDR1 ENHRY and CDR2 SYGVKD. Trimming pared 1 base from V and 6 bases from J, leaving 12 bases between. The CDR3 covers 15 residues. CDR3 sequence reads: CAISELDSGPGELFF. The CDR3 nucleotides read TGTGCCATCAGTGAGTTGGACAGTGGACCCGGGGAGCTGTTTTTT.

This clonotype was counted ten times or more. This chain links TRBV5-1 with TRBJ2-1; perhaps TRBD1 as D (6 bases). Trimming removed 4 bases at V and 1 base at J, with 9 bases between. The CDR3 has 14 residues. Germline V gives CDR1 SGHRS, CDR2 YFSETQ. The CDR3 is CASSPDRSYNEQFF. CDR3 nucleotides: TGCGCCAGCAGCCCCGACAGGTCCTACAATGAGCAGTTCTTC.

This clonotype was recorded many times. This rearrangement joins TRBV25-1 to TRBJ2-1; TRBD2 matches at 9 bases. V dropped 4 bases and J dropped 5; count of bases not matched to a gene: 6. This CDR3 has 15 residues. CDR1 and CDR2 from the germline V gene are MGHDK and SYGVNS. Here the CDR3 reads CASSGAAGGNNEQFF. Written as DNA, the CDR3 is TGTGCCAGCAGTGGTGCAGCGGGGGGCAACAATGAGCAGTTCTTC.

This clonotype was seen many times. This sequence joins TRBV20-1 and TRBJ1-2; D is undetermined. V was cut by 5 bases and J by 2 bases, with 9 bases left in between. The CDR3 spans 12 residues. Germline CDR1 is DFQATT and CDR2 is SNEGSKA (reference sequence). CDR3 in amino acids: CSAPTENYGYTF. Written as DNA, the CDR3 is TGCAGTGCTCCCACAGAAAACTATGGCTACACCTTC.

This clonotype appeared many times. The CDR3 DNA is TGCGCCAGCAGCTTGGCCGGGACAGGCACAGATACGCAGTATTTT. It encodes CASSLAGTGTDTQYF. The V gene is TRBV5-1, the J gene TRBJ2-3; 7 bases fit TRBD1. The CDR3 contains 15 residues. Unmatched junction bases numbered 2, after V lost 0 bases and J lost 1 base. Per germline, CDR1 SGHRS and CDR2 YFSETQ.

This clonotype was found many times. This chain uses TRBV15 with TRBJ2-7; TRBD1 agrees at 10 bases. V was pared by 5 bases and J by 6 bases, with 10 bases of the junction left unmatched. Germline assignment: CDR1 LNHNV and CDR2 YYDKDF (reference sequence). CDR3 size: 15 residues. DNA for the CDR3: TGTGCCACCAGCCGAAAGTCCGGGACAGGGGCCGAGCAGTACTTC. It encodes CATSRKSGTGAEQYF.

This clonotype occurred once. The chain employs TRBV2 and TRBJ2-2; possible D gene TRBD1, 5 bases. CDR1 SNHLY and CDR2 FYNNEI come from the germline V gene. Trimming removed 1 base from V and 4 bases from J, with 10 bases in between. The CDR3 contains 15 residues. This CDR3 reads CASSEEGLGTGELFF. The CDR3 DNA reads as TGTGCCAGCAGTGAAGAGGGGTTGGGCACCGGGGAGCTGTTTTTT.

This clonotype appeared many times. This chain links TRBV12-3 or TRBV12-4 with TRBJ1-4, with 9 bases lining up with TRBD1. The CDR3 is 15 amino acids. Trimming cost V 1 base and J 10 bases; bases outside gene matches: 7. The CDR3 loop reads CASSLGLGQGRKLFF. DNA of the CDR3: TGTGCCAGCAGTTTAGGGTTGGGACAGGGAAGAAAACTGTTTTTT.

At least ten counts were recorded for this clonotype. The gene calls are TRBV30 and TRBJ1-2, with a possible D match to TRBD1 (6 bases). In germline, CDR1 is GTSNPN, CDR2 SVGIG (reference sequence). V was cut by 1 base and J by 4 bases, with 13 bases left in between. This CDR3 has 14 amino acids. CDR3 DNA sequence: TGTGCCTGGAGTGACGGGGGGCGCGGCTATGGCTACACCTTC. As protein: CAWSDGGRGYGYTF.

Many counts were recorded for this clonotype. The genes are TRBV7-8 and TRBJ2-2; D perhaps matches TRBD2 (6 bases). The V end was cut by 5 bases, the J end by 1 base, with 11 bases between. The CDR3 sequence is 15 residues long. Germline CDR1 SGHVS, CDR2 FQNEAQ. CDR3 residues: CASSPGGQNTGELFF. In nucleotides, the CDR3 is TGTGCCAGCAGCCCAGGAGGGCAGAACACCGGGGAGCTGTTTTTT.

The table lists this clonotype with many counts. This chain uses TRBV4-3 with TRBJ1-2; D remains unclear. Germline V lookup: CDR1 LGHNA, CDR2 YSLEER. V lost 2 bases to trimming and J lost 1 base, with 11 bases between them. CDR3 length: 15 amino acids. The CDR3 region is CASSQSSTSNYGYTF. Here the CDR3 DNA reads TGCGCCAGCAGCCAAAGCTCGACAAGTAACTATGGCTACACCTTC.

Ten or more counts support this clonotype. J is TRBJ2-5 and V is TRBV5-1; 8 positions agree with TRBD1. Per the germline V gene, CDR1 is SGHRS and CDR2 is YFSETQ. The CDR3 extends over 16 amino acids. Trimming removed 4 bases from V and 5 bases from J; junction bases left unmatched: 13. The DNA for the CDR3 is TGCGCCAGCAGCCACGGACAGGGCGCAGCACAGGAGACCCAGTACTTC. Translated: CASSHGQGAAQETQYF.

In this sample, this clonotype turned up many times. The chain combines TRBV20-1 with TRBJ2-5; D is unclear. V was shortened by 1 base and J by 2 bases, with 8 bases between the two germline ends. CDR3 length: 13 amino acids. Germline loops: CDR1 DFQATT, CDR2 SNEGSKA (reference sequence). The CDR3 region has the DNA TGCAGTGCTAGAGTCGGGCCTCAAGAGACCCAGTACTTC. This codes for CSARVGPQETQYF.

At least ten counts were recorded for this clonotype. The genes are TRBV6-6 and TRBJ1-2; no clear D gene. Germline V gives CDR1 MNHNY, CDR2 SVGAGI (reference sequence). Deletions cut 2 bases from V and 5 bases from J, with 9 bases between. The CDR3 contains 13 residues. The CDR3 is CASSYGLPYGYTF. The CDR3 DNA reads TGTGCCAGCAGTTACGGGCTTCCTTATGGCTACACCTTC.

This rearrangement joins TRBV21-1 to TRBJ2-7; the listed D gene, TRBD2, was not tested against the DNA. TRBV21-1 is described as a pseudogene. The CDR3 contains 13 residues. The CDR3, as DNA: TGTGCCAGCACCGAAAAGGAGGGTTACGAGCAGTACTTC. Its protein is CASTEKEGYEQYF.

This clonotype was recorded at least ten times. V is TRBV5-1 and J is TRBJ2-2, with 10 bases matching TRBD2. Germline assignment: CDR1 SGHRS and CDR2 YFSETQ. This CDR3 contains 17 residues. V lost 4 bases and J lost 0; bases outside the gene matches: 6. The CDR3 sequence is CASSTGLAAPNTGELFF. The DNA for the CDR3 is TGCGCCAGCAGCACAGGACTAGCGGCGCCGAACACCGGGGAGCTGTTTTTT.

This clonotype was seen a handful of times. The chain employs TRBV24-1 and TRBJ2-1; no definite D call. CDR3 length: 13 amino acids. The germline V gene has CDR1 KGHDR and CDR2 SFDVKD. V lost 3 bases to trimming and J lost 3 bases, with 5 bases between them. The DNA of the CDR3 is TGTGCCACCAGTGATCGTCTCTACAATGAGCAGTTCTTC. This encodes CATSDRLYNEQFF.

This clonotype was seen at least ten times. This chain links TRBV19 with TRBJ2-7; D ambiguous. The CDR3 is 14 amino acids. Trimming took 1 base from V and 1 from J, leaving 8 bases between them. From germline, CDR1 is LNHDA and CDR2 SQIVND (reference sequence). In DNA, the CDR3 is TGTGCCAGTAGTATAGCGGCCCCGTCCTACGAGCAGTACTTC. It yields the protein CASSIAAPSYEQYF.

This clonotype has ten or more counts. The chain links TRBV4-1 to TRBJ1-6; the D gene is possibly TRBD1 (6 bases). CDR1 MGHRA and CDR2 YSYEKL come from the germline V gene. This CDR3 is 18 amino acids long. Between the trimmed V and J ends, which lost 0 bases and 2 bases, there was a span of 14 bases. For the CDR3, the DNA is TGCGCCAGCAGCCAAGATCCCAGGGGTAACCCCTATAATTCACCCCTCCACTTT. Protein product: CASSQDPRGNPYNSPLHF.